This TCR beta chain derives from a study of cytomegalovirus exposure and HLA in healthy donors. Study results and limitations: Several V segments, TRBV6-2 and TRBV6-3 among them, could not be told apart and were dropped. Most TCR sequences proved rare, with some public TCRs found in many donors.

As concerns this clone: The antigen is unknown.

It was with 60 Vbeta and 13 Jbeta primers that the PCR ran. TCRdb's table, derived via immunoSEQ multiplex PCR, lists solely in-frame clones and lacks some. This repertoire shows under 200,000 clones, approximately 86% found once; its top ten account for over 1.5%. V was shortened by 2 bases and J by 0 bases, with 12 bases between the two germline ends. Germline V CDR1 and CDR2: SGHRS, YFSETQ. The CDR3 consists of 16 residues. The rearrangement joins TRBV5-1 to TRBJ1-3; perhaps TRBD1 as D (5 bases). The sequence was collected from a woman between 18 and 30 years old in good health and CMV-seronegative. Sample: PBMCs. The CDR3 DNA follows: TGCGCCAGCAGCTTTGACACAGGCGACTCTGGAAACACCATATATTTT. Its protein is CASSFDTGDSGNTIYF.